This T cell receptor (beta chain) was retrieved from a study of cytomegalovirus exposure and HLA in healthy donors. As regards this clone: Its antigen is still unknown.

With 60 Vbeta and 13 Jbeta primers, the PCR was carried out. Original processing methods: Approximately 72 million unique TCR beta chains, around 10 million of them shared, were counted by a later analysis. TCRdb keeps only in-frame clones here, not all; method: immunoSEQ multiplex PCR. Clone size and V and J calls were adopted from that table, with D and trimming inferred from the DNA. The sample records about 91,000 clones, 78% being singletons. The V segment lost 3 bases and the J segment 8 bases; nucleotides outside the gene matches: 5. The CDR3 totals 13 residues. In germline, CDR1 is SGHAT, CDR2 FQNNGV. Findings and limits, study-wide: In an earlier analysis, most TCR beta V segments were productive about 87% or about 30% of the time. Of the V segments, some could not be distinguished, including TRBV6-2 and TRBV6-3, and were excluded. A later analysis revealed that TCR association rates differed between HLA loci, peaking at DRB1 and bottoming out at HLA-C.

V gene TRBV11-2 combines with J gene TRBJ1-2, with 8 bases aligning to TRBD1. The sequencing sample was made of PBMCs. The TCR sequence derives from a male donor in good health and CMV-seropositive. The CDR3 region has the DNA TGTGCCAGCAGCTTCCAGGGGGCCGGAGGCTACACCTTC. Its protein product is CASSFQGAGGYTF. Full variable domain (missing parts from reference TRBV11-2 and TRBJ1-2): EAGVAQSPRYKIIEKRQSVAFWCNPISGHATLYWYQQILGQGPKLLIQFQNNGVVDDSQLPKDRFSAERLKGVDSTLKIQPAKLEDSAVYLCASSFQGAGGYTFGSGTRLTVV.